Reported below is one T cell receptor (beta chain). What it binds is unknown. The CDR3 loop spans 15 amino acids. Trimming took 5 bases from V and 0 from J; bases not matched to a gene: 4. The germline V gene encodes CDR1 MNHEY and CDR2 SVGAGI. This record belongs to a study of identifying expanded T cells in peripheral blood. Study-wide findings and caveats: Technical replicates showed roughly 1.2 changed clones; around two weeks about 16; four weeks 19.

Clones were read by immunoSEQ multiplex PCR, and TCRdb kept only the in-frame ones, dropping some. The sample includes 90,000 to 100,000 clones, 88% seen only once; the top ten take under 6%. The chain links TRBV6-5 to TRBJ1-1; 9 nucleotides line up with TRBD1. The clonotype originates from a person aged 18-70 years in good health. The specimen sequenced was blood. CDR3 nucleotide sequence: TGTGCCAGCAGTCCACAGGGGGCGGTGAACACTGAAGCTTTCTTT. Amino acid sequence: CASSPQGAVNTEAFF.